The 9 T cell receptor beta chains in this list originate from one sample, sequenced in a study of OX40 agonist ivuxolimab in advanced cancers. Receptor libraries were prepared by the immunoSEQ multiplex PCR assay. TCRdb obtained this table from immuneACCESS and retained in-frame rearrangements with V and J assigned. These tables miss some clones; where compared with another copy, unresolved V genes account for less than half of the shortfall, and the remainder is unexplained. The sample table shows more than 60,000 clones, and roughly four fifths are seen once. Around 3.4% of the sample goes to the ten largest clones. The sample consisted of CD4+ or CD8+ T cells sorted from blood, taken in a trial of the OX40 agonist ivuxolimab. The receptors come from an adult with an advanced solid tumor such as melanoma, head and neck, liver or kidney cancer.

This clone was detected only once. The rearrangement joins TRBV29-1 to TRBJ2-7; D not certain. The V gene lost 4 bases and the J gene lost 0 bases, with 16 bases spanning the gap. The CDR3 spans 15 residues. Looked up from germline, CDR1 is SQVTM and CDR2 is ANQGSEA. CDR3 sequence reads: CSVVSLLDGSYEQYF. The CDR3 DNA reads TGCAGCGTTGTAAGTTTATTGGACGGCTCCTACGAGCAGTACTTC.

This chain joins TRBV6-1 and TRBJ1-2; D not certain. V lost 7 bases to trimming and J lost 5 bases, with 8 bases between them. The CDR3 totals 11 residues. Germline V gene data show CDR1 as MNHNS and CDR2 as SASEGT. CDR3: CASTTWYGYTF. CDR3 in DNA: TGTGCCAGCACGACTTGGTATGGCTACACCTTC.

The chain recombines TRBV7-9 with TRBJ2-5, with D possibly called TRBD1 or TRBD2 (5 bases each). Trimming removed 7 bases from V and 5 bases from J, with 20 bases in between. CDR3 size: 15 residues. Germline values: CDR1 SEHNR, CDR2 FQNEAQ (reference sequence). The DNA of the CDR3 is TGTGCCAGCACCCGCCAGAGTGGGGGAATGGAGACCCAGTACTTC. It translates to CASTRQSGGMETQYF.

To note about this clone: Other DNA variants within this sample encode the same CDR3. This rearrangement joins TRBV18 to TRBJ2-7; D unclear. V lost 3 bases, J lost 4 bases, and 4 bases lay in between. The germline V gene encodes CDR1 KGHSH and CDR2 LQKENI. This CDR3 spans 11 amino acids. The CDR3 sequence: CASSPQYEQYF. CDR3 coding DNA: TGTGCCAGCTCACCGCAGTACGAGCAGTACTTC.

This clone was counted once. The V call is TRBV7-3, the J call TRBJ2-5; perhaps D is TRBD1 or TRBD2 (6 bases each). Germline CDR1 reads SGHTA; CDR2 reads FQGTGA. V was shortened by 2 bases and J by 1 base, with 11 bases between the two germline ends. The CDR3 covers 15 residues. The CDR3 protein is CASSLVGGTQETQYF. The CDR3 DNA sequence: TGTGCCAGCAGCTTAGTAGGGGGGACCCAAGAGACCCAGTACTTC.

A single count supports this clone. Other DNA sequences from this sample encode an identical CDR3 as well. This chain links TRBV11-3 with TRBJ2-7; TRBD1 agrees at 12 bases. Germline-derived CDR1 and CDR2 are SGHNT and YENEEA. This CDR3 is built from 14 residues. V lost 5 bases and J lost 7; bases outside the gene matches: 6. The CDR3 protein is CASSLGDRGLEQYF. The CDR3 coding sequence is TGTGCCAGCAGCCTTGGGGACAGGGGGCTTGAGCAGTACTTC.

The chain has TRBV11-3 and TRBJ2-2, with D perhaps matching TRBD1 or TRBD2 (5 bases each). This CDR3 is 15 amino acids long. Germline V gene sequence: CDR1 SGHNT, CDR2 YENEEA. V was clipped by 5 bases and J by 2 bases, with 12 bases between them. CDR3: CASSPGTGNTGELFF. CDR3 nucleotide sequence: TGTGCCAGCAGCCCGGGGACGGGAAACACCGGGGAGCTGTTTTTT.

The chain links TRBV6-5 to TRBJ1-4; 9 bases are a match to TRBD1. CDR1 and CDR2 from the germline V gene are MNHEY and SVGAGI. The CDR3 sequence is 14 residues long. V was clipped by 6 bases and J by 6 bases; unmatched bases: 5. The CDR3 reads CASRSGQGYEKLFF. The CDR3 nucleotides are TGTGCCAGCAGAAGTGGACAGGGGTATGAAAAACTGTTTTTT.

This clone has just one count. This chain connects TRBV7-8 to TRBJ2-1; 8 bases agree with TRBD1. There are 14 residues in the CDR3. Germline V gene lookup returns CDR1 SGHVS and CDR2 FQNEAQ. V lost 6 bases, J lost 5 bases, and 6 bases stayed unmatched. The CDR3 loop is CASRDLTGDNEQFF. The CDR3 DNA reads as TGTGCCAGCAGGGACCTGACAGGGGACAATGAGCAGTTCTTC.